These T cell receptor beta chains were read from a single sample in a study of T cell responses to AZD1222 COVID-19 vaccine. Method: immunoSEQ multiplex PCR; TCRdb's copy keeps in-frame clones and lacks some. The sample has 80,000 to 100,000 clones, 70% to 90% seen once. The material was peripheral blood, obtained on day 0 of AZD1222 vaccination. Receptors originate from an adult in good health. Each CDR3 is given with its conserved first and last residue. A D gene is named only where the DNA matches it firmly. Expanded clones are given a class, and other clones once, few, many or no size at all.

D | J | V | size | CDR3 | DNA
. | TRBJ1-2 | TRBV10-3 | . | CAISESADPYGYTF | TGTGCCATCAGTGAGTCAGCGGACCCCTATGGCTACACCTTC
. | TRBJ2-7 | TRBV18 | . | CASAPNPRGHEQYF | TGTGCCAGCGCCCCTAATCCCCGGGGTCACGAGCAGTACTTC
. | TRBJ2-7 | TRBV19 | . | CASSDVYSYEQYF | TGTGCCAGTAGTGACGTCTACTCCTACGAGCAGTACTTC
TRBD2 | TRBJ2-2 | TRBV7-2 | . | CASSPTLARAGELFF | TGTGCCAGCAGCCCGACACTAGCGAGGGCCGGGGAGCTGTTTTTT
. | TRBJ2-5 | TRBV5-4 | . | CASSFGPRGPETQYF | TGTGCCAGCAGCTTTGGACCCCGAGGCCCAGAGACCCAGTACTTC
. | TRBJ2-3 | TRBV19 | . | CASSIAGAVTDTQYF | TGTGCCAGTAGTATAGCAGGGGCGGTCACAGATACGCAGTATTTT
TRBD1 | TRBJ1-1 | TRBV5-1 | . | CASSLGPGTGSGTEAFF | TGCGCCAGCAGCTTGGGTCCCGGGACAGGTTCGGGGACTGAAGCTTTCTTT
. | TRBJ2-5 | TRBV3-1/TRBV3-2 | . | CASSQGGWVRETQYF | TGTGCCAGCAGCCAAGGGGGTTGGGTCCGGGAGACCCAGTACTTC
. | TRBJ2-5 | TRBV6-2/TRBV6-3 | once | CASSYSGTFLGTQYF | TGTGCCAGCAGTTACTCGGGGACATTCCTAGGGACCCAGTACTTC
TRBD1 | TRBJ1-4 | TRBV6-5 | . | CATRDRRATNEKLFF | TGTGCCACCAGGGACAGACGAGCAACTAATGAAAAACTGTTTTTT
. | TRBJ1-2 | TRBV5-8 | . | CASSWDNYGYTF | TGTGCCAGCAGCTGGGATAACTATGGCTACACCTTC
. | TRBJ2-3 | TRBV19 | . | CASSWAVPSTDTQYF | TGTGCCAGTAGTTGGGCAGTCCCTAGCACAGATACGCAGTATTTT
TRBD2 | TRBJ2-5 | TRBV13 | . | CASSYSGGRETQYF | TGTGCCAGCAGCTATAGCGGGGGCCGGGAGACCCAGTACTTC
. | TRBJ1-2 | TRBV5-4 | . | CASNQGVGIYGYTF | TGTGCCAGCAACCAGGGAGTGGGGATCTATGGCTACACCTTC
. | TRBJ2-3 | TRBV6-5 | . | CASSSLGAWYF | TGTGCCAGCAGTTCCCTCGGGGCCTGGTATTTT
TRBD1 | TRBJ1-2 | TRBV15 | . | CATARDRGLGYTF | TGTGCCACCGCCCGGGACAGGGGGCTTGGCTACACCTTC
. | TRBJ2-1 | TRBV18 | . | CASSVQGSNEQFF | TGTGCCAGCTCGGTACAGGGTAGTAATGAGCAGTTCTTC
TRBD2 | TRBJ2-7 | TRBV6-5 | . | CASRNSGGAYEQYF | TGTGCCAGCAGAAATAGCGGGGGCGCCTACGAGCAGTACTTC
. | TRBJ1-1 | TRBV5-1 | . | CASRLEGTFTEAFF | TGCGCCAGCAGGCTAGAGGGGACCTTCACTGAAGCTTTCTTT
. | TRBJ1-2 | TRBV4-1 | . | CASSQGTDFYGYTF | TGCGCCAGCAGCCAAGGGACGGACTTCTATGGCTACACCTTC
TRBD1 | TRBJ1-2 | TRBV7-8 | . | CASSPGRGPYTF | TGTGCCAGCAGCCCTGGCAGGGGGCCCTACACCTTC
TRBD2 | TRBJ2-1 | TRBV5-1 | . | CASSLNSGLAGGSLSYNEQFF | TGCGCCAGCAGCCTAAACTCGGGACTAGCGGGGGGTTCCCTCTCCTACAATGAGCAGTTCTTC
TRBD2 | TRBJ2-2 | TRBV7-8 | . | CASSSSSGGGPLGTGELFF | TGTGCCAGCAGCTCCTCTAGCGGGGGGGGCCCATTAGGCACCGGGGAGCTGTTTTTT
. | TRBJ1-4 | TRBV9 | . | CASSRAGLGNEKLFF | TGTGCCAGCAGCCGAGCAGGGTTGGGTAATGAAAAACTGTTTTTT
. | TRBJ2-5 | TRBV7-9 | once | CASSLEGQETQYF | TGTGCCAGCAGCTTAGAAGGGCAAGAGACCCAGTACTTC
TRBD1 | TRBJ1-5 | TRBV10-3 | . | CAISPGQGGNQPQHF | TGTGCCATCAGCCCTGGACAGGGCGGCAATCAGCCCCAGCATTTT
. | TRBJ2-3 | TRBV19 | . | CASSMAVDTQYF | TGTGCCAGTAGTATGGCAGTGGATACGCAGTATTTT
TRBD2 | TRBJ2-5 | TRBV4-2 | . | CASSQDPGGRETQYF | TGTGCCAGCAGCCAAGACCCGGGGGGTCGAGAGACCCAGTACTTC
. | TRBJ2-5 | TRBV4-2 | . | CASSQGGRETQYF | TGTGCCAGCAGCCAAGGGGGTAGGGAGACCCAGTACTTC
. | TRBJ2-1 | TRBV5-6 | . | CASRQLGGPLYNEQFF | TGTGCCAGCAGGCAGCTAGGGGGGCCCCTCTACAATGAGCAGTTCTTC
TRBD1 | TRBJ1-1 | TRBV6-5 | . | CASSYRDREGAFF | TGTGCCAGCAGTTACCGAGACAGGGAGGGAGCTTTCTTT
. | TRBJ1-1 | TRBV6-5 | . | CASSKDGAANTEAFF | TGTGCCAGCAGTAAGGACGGGGCAGCGAACACTGAAGCTTTCTTT
. | TRBJ1-4 | TRBV5-1 | . | CASSLDRSGLEKLFF | TGCGCCAGCAGCTTGGACAGAAGTGGGTTGGAAAAACTGTTTTTT
. | TRBJ2-1 | TRBV27 | . | CASSPRGPGKNEQFF | TGTGCCAGCAGTCCGCGGGGCCCGGGGAAGAATGAGCAGTTCTTC